Here is one T cell receptor beta chain with its context. This specimen comes from a study of blood T cell repertoires in COVID-19. The CDR3 is 15 residues long. With V trimmed by 6 bases and J by 5 bases, 13 bases remained unmatched. Germline CDR1 and CDR2: ENHRY and SYGVKD. The repertoire was sequenced with immunoSEQ multiplex PCR; TCRdb's copy has only in-frame clones and lacks some. The sample lists about 220,000 clones; approximately 83% were seen once. The receptor was derived from a woman aged 30 to 39 who had recovered from COVID-19. The sequenced material came from peripheral blood. This chain uses TRBV10-3 with TRBJ2-7, with 7 bases matching TRBD1. The CDR3 DNA follows: TGTGCCATCAGGGAGGCATCACAGGGGCCCCACGAGCAGTACTTC. This gives the protein CAIREASQGPHEQYF.